This T cell receptor (beta chain) was captured by sequencing in a study of early T cells in non-severe SARS-CoV-2 infection. This clonotype was observed many times. What it recognizes is unknown. In the library, individual cDNA molecules carried attached unique molecular identifiers. TCRdb used MiXCR to reprocess the 5' RACE reads, holding one entry per CDR3 protein. The sample lists approximately 67,000 distinct CDR3 sequences, roughly 11% seen once, with less than 5% in the top ten. Study-level findings and limits: VDJdb-based annotation leaned toward anti-spike CD8 responses and missed private and CD4 specificities.

The clonotype was recovered from an adult who was a healthcare worker with PCR-confirmed SARS-CoV-2 infection or an uninfected control (not recorded which). The sequenced material came from whole blood.

CDR3 DNA: TGTGCCAGCAGTCGCAGGGGGATGGATACGCAGTATTTT. Translation gives CASSRRGMDTQYF. This chain connects TRBV12-3 or TRBV12-4 to TRBJ2-3; TRBD1 aligns across 7 bases. CDR3 length: 13 amino acids. Losses at the gene ends were 5 bases for V and 6 bases for J; bases not matched to a gene: 5.